The rows below give T cell receptor beta chains drawn from one sample of a study of blood T cell repertoires in COVID-19. The repertoire was sequenced with immunoSEQ multiplex PCR; TCRdb's copy has only in-frame clones and lacks some. The data contain some 330,000 clones, more than 75% of them singletons. Sequencing used peripheral blood. The receptor source for this set is a woman between 50 and 59 years old with active or convalescent COVID-19. CDR3s include the opening cysteine and the closing phenylalanine or tryptophan. The order of the fields is J gene, V gene, CDR3 protein.

>TRBJ1-3|TRBV9
CASSGTGSSGNTIYF
>TRBJ1-5|TRBV29-1
CSVEEGTGQPQHF
>TRBJ2-6|TRBV4-3
CASSQGRGSGANVLTF
>TRBJ2-1|TRBV5-8
CASSSGLSNEQFF
>TRBJ2-1|TRBV5-1
CASSLNLQGSEQFF
>TRBJ1-2|TRBV5-6
CASSSLGDRGSYGYTF
>TRBJ2-3|TRBV11-3
CASSPRTSGGSTDTQYF
>TRBJ2-2|TRBV10-3
CAITEREEGELFF
>TRBJ1-1|TRBV6-5
CASAEMQGAKAEAFF
>TRBJ2-2|TRBV3-1/TRBV3-2
CASSPSGGGLNTGELFF
>TRBJ1-1|TRBV9
CASSKGQGAKTEAFF
>TRBJ2-2|TRBV5-1
CASSLYRRDTGELFF
>TRBJ2-3|TRBV10-3
CAISLAGADTQYF
>TRBJ1-2|TRBV10-3
CAIRGQFFQYGYTF
>TRBJ2-2|TRBV19
CASRITPGQRTGELFF
>TRBJ1-3|TRBV25-1
CASSVRDTGNTIYF
>TRBJ2-1|TRBV19
CASSIGQGSEQFF
>TRBJ1-5|TRBV4-1
CASSQGLRTWGLGNQPQHF
>TRBJ2-1|TRBV7-9
CASSRGQGGNEQFF
>TRBJ1-4|TRBV7-2
CASSRLVYPGEKLFF
>TRBJ2-7|TRBV27
CASSLPDRGHEQYF
>TRBJ2-3|TRBV3-1/TRBV3-2
CASSPRGTDTQYF
>TRBJ2-1|TRBV27
CASGRGLNEQFF
>TRBJ2-3|TRBV6-4
CASKPRTGGRDTQYF
>TRBJ2-7|TRBV19
CASSRAGGETYEQYF
>TRBJ2-1|TRBV10-3
CAIRGQVAYNEQFF
>TRBJ2-3|TRBV5-8
CASSSRTSGGSGDTQYF
>TRBJ2-1|TRBV9
CASSSQGNHEQFF
>TRBJ1-5|TRBV7-8
CASSLGFRYSNQPQHF
>TRBJ2-2|TRBV28
CASSFLSGDTGELFF
>TRBJ1-2|TRBV5-1
CASSRTYRGRQNYGYTF
>TRBJ2-7|TRBV5-5
CASSLNGGSYEQYF
>TRBJ1-3|TRBV28
CASSFPEYGNTIYF
>TRBJ2-3|TRBV24-1
CATSDLTSPSTDTQYF
>TRBJ2-3|TRBV3-1/TRBV3-2
CARSWSGGGTGTQYF
>TRBJ2-3|TRBV19
CAGGAGGPDTQYF
>TRBJ1-2|TRBV6-5
CASSYNRGHYGYTF
>TRBJ2-3|TRBV5-1
CASSLADRADTQYF
>TRBJ2-2|TRBV5-1
CASSRRQGVAGELFF
>TRBJ2-7|TRBV5-1
CASRRRTDSYEQYF
>TRBJ2-1|TRBV5-1
CASSLARAGGQNEQFF
>TRBJ2-7|TRBV7-3
CASSRGTSGTYEQYF
>TRBJ2-3|TRBV5-6
CASSLASGDTQYF
>TRBJ2-7|TRBV29-1
CSVARTGEGEQYF
>TRBJ1-6|TRBV30
CAWSEAPRLPLHF
>TRBJ2-1|TRBV6-5
CASRPGLAMNEQFF
>TRBJ1-6|TRBV15
CATSPQSGYSPLHF
>TRBJ1-6|TRBV4-3
CASSQERDRGVSPLHF
>TRBJ2-3|TRBV7-2
CASDFGDSSTDTQYF
>TRBJ1-4|TRBV6-5
CASSYSTGRNEKLFF
>TRBJ2-7|TRBV18
CASSQGLAETYEQYF
>TRBJ2-4|TRBV19
CASSPRIGPKDIQYF
>TRBJ1-1|TRBV27
CASSFGQTNTEAFF
>TRBJ1-2|TRBV7-2
CASSLAAVNYGYTF
>TRBJ1-2|TRBV5-4
CASSPGTGVANYGYTF
>TRBJ2-3|TRBV7-3
CASSQSGVRVTDTQYF
>TRBJ2-2|TRBV28
CASSSPRGRTGELFF
>TRBJ1-6|TRBV10-3
CAISESTGAGSPLHF